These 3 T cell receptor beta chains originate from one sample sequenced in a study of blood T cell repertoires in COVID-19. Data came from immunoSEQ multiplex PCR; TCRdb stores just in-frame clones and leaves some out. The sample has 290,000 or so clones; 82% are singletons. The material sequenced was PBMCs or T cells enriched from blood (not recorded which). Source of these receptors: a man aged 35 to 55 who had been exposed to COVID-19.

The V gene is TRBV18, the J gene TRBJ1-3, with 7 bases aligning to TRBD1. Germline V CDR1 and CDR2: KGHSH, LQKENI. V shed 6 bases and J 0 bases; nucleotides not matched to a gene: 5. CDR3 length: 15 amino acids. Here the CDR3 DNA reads TGTGCCAGCTCGCCGGGACAGATCTCTGGAAACACCATATATTTT. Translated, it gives CASSPGQISGNTIYF.

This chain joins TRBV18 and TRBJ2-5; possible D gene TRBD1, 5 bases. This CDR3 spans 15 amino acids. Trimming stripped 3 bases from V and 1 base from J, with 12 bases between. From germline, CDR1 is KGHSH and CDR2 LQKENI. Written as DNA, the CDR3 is TGTGCCAGCTCACCGGGGCCCTTTTTCCAAGAGACCCAGTACTTC. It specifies CASSPGPFFQETQYF.

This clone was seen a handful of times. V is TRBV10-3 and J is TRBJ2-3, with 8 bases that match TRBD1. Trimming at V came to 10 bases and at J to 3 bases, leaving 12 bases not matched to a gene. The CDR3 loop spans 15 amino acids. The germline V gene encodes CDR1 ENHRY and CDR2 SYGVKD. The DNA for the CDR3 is TGTGCCACCGCAACCGACAGGGGTCTTACAGATACGCAGTATTTT. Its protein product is CATATDRGLTDTQYF.